The clone carrying this T cell receptor (beta chain) was counted a few times. TCRdb called the 5' RACE reads again in MiXCR, with one record for every CDR3 protein. The sample yields some 730,000 distinct CDR3 sequences, 18% seen once. The entry originates in a study of identical twins. V was clipped by 4 bases and J by 0 bases; unmatched bases: 7. CDR3 length: 16 residues. Germline CDR1 reads SGHRS; CDR2 reads YFSETQ. This sample also appeared in a second study, on T cells expressing NK-cell markers. That study reports: Also leading the CD3+CD56-NKG2C+ fraction in a handful of donors were these clonotypes.

This TCR came from a woman between 18 and 29 years old in good health. The sample was PBMCs. The rearrangement links TRBV5-1 to TRBJ2-1; 7 bases fit TRBD1. The DNA for the CDR3 is TGCGCCAGCAGCACAAACAGGGGCTTCTCCTACAATGAGCAGTTCTTC. Translation: CASSTNRGFSYNEQFF.